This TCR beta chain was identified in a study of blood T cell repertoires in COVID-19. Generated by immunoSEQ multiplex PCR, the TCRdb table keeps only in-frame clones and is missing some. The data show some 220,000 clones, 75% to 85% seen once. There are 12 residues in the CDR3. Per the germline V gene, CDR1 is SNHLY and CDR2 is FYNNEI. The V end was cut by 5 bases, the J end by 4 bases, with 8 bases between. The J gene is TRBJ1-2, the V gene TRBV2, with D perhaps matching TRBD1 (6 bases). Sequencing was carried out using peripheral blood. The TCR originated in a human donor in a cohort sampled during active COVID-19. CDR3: CASSLDSYGYTF. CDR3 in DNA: TGTGCCAGCAGTTTGGACAGCTATGGCTACACCTTC.